Sequencing of this T cell receptor beta chain was carried out in a study of cytotoxic CD8 clonotypes in ibrutinib-treated CLL. Across the whole study: IGHV unmutated fewer than 18; relapsed/refractory about a dozen; treatment-naive more than 14.

Study findings and constraints: Clonality correlated strongly with circulating CD8+ T cells and exceeded age-matched healthy donors at baseline.

Generated by immunoSEQ multiplex PCR, the TCRdb table keeps only in-frame clones and is missing some. The sample yields some 63,000 clones, over 75% seen once. Notes on this clone: Antigen specificity is unknown.

CDR3 length equals 13 residues. The germline gives CDR1 SQVTM, CDR2 ANQGSEA. Deletions cut 5 bases from V and 3 bases from J, with 14 bases between. The sequence derives from a human donor with chronic lymphocytic leukemia. V and J are TRBV29-1 and TRBJ2-7; tentative D call: TRBD2 (7 bases). The sequencing used PBMCs, collected after 12 months of ibrutinib treatment. Written as DNA, the CDR3 is TGCAGCGTTAAAGGGGGGGGCCACTACGAGCAGTACTTC. Encoded protein: CSVKGGGHYEQYF.